The clone carrying this TCR beta chain was detected a few times. This specimen comes from a study of patients and donors after allogeneic stem cell transplantation. Trimming at V came to 7 bases and at J to 0 bases, leaving 12 bases not matched to a gene. The germline CDR1 and CDR2 sequences are SGHNT and YENEEA. CDR3 length equals 16 residues. TCRdb recomputed calls from the RT-PCR reads with MiXCR, one row per CDR3 protein. This table has approximately 250,000 distinct CDR3 sequences, 13% to 15% appearing once. The chain links TRBV11-3 to TRBJ2-7, with 7 nucleotides matching TRBD2. The TCR was taken from a human donor who was either an allogeneic HSCT recipient or a stem cell or donor lymphocyte infusion donor (not recorded which). It is not recorded whose cells these are; they may come from a transplant donor. Sequencing was performed on blood, either unsorted or a sorted T cell fraction (not recorded which). CDR3 coding DNA: TGTGCCAGCACCGAGGGTCTGGGACTACACTCCTACGAGCAGTACTTC. This sequence encodes CASTEGLGLHSYEQYF.